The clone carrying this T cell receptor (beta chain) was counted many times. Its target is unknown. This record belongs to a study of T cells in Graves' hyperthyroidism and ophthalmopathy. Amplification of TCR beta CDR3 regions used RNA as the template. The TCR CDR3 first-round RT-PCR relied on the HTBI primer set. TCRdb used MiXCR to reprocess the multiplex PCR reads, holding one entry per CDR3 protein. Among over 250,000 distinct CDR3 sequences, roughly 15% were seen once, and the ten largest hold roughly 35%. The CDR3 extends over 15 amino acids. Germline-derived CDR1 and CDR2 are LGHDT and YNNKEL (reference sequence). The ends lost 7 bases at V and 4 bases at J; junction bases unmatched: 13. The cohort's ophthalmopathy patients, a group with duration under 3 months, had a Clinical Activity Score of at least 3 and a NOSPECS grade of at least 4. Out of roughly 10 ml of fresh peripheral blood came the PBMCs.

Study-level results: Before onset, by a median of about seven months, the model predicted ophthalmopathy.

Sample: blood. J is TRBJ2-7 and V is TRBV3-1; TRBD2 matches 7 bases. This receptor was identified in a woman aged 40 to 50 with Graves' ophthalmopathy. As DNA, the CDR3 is TGTGCCAGCACCCGCGGGAGTCTCGTCCCATACGAGCAGTACTTC. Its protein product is CASTRGSLVPYEQYF.